These 25 T cell receptor beta chains were sequenced from one sample in a study of high-grade serous ovarian cancer treatment subgroups. Sequencing used immunoSEQ multiplex PCR; TCRdb keeps in-frame clones, though not all of them. The sample lists 9,500 to 15,000 clones, 88% occurring once. Tumor tissue was taken before any definitive surgery or chemotherapy was given. The material sequenced was tumor tissue. These receptors all stem from a human donor with high-grade serous ovarian cancer.

The rearrangement joins TRBV2 to TRBJ2-5, with D perhaps matching TRBD2 (6 bases). V lost 4 bases and J 7 bases, leaving 19 bases between the germline ends. CDR3 length equals 15 residues. Looked up from germline, CDR1 is SNHLY and CDR2 is FYNNEI. The CDR3 sequence: CASSVDSGPMGTQYF. The CDR3 DNA is TGTGCCAGCAGTGTGGATAGCGGCCCCATGGGGACCCAGTACTTC.

The chain has TRBV7-2 and TRBJ2-7; 8 bases fit TRBD1. Germline assignment: CDR1 SGHTA and CDR2 FQGNSA. This CDR3 comprises 14 residues. With 5 bases clipped from V and 0 bases from J, the junction kept 3 bases outside the gene matches. Written as DNA, the CDR3 is TGTGCCAGCAGCCGGGACAGGAGCTCCTACGAGCAGTACTTC. Its translation: CASSRDRSSYEQYF. The complete variable domain, with remaining parts taken from reference TRBV7-2 and TRBJ2-7, reads GAGVSQSPSNKVTEKGKDVELRCDPISGHTALYWYRQSLGQGLEFLIYFQGNSAPDKSGLPSDRFSAERTGGSVSTLTIQRTQQEDSAVYLCASSRDRSSYEQYFGPGTRLTVT.

This chain connects TRBV28 to TRBJ1-2; 10 bases line up with TRBD1. The J segment lost 6 bases and the V segment lost 6 bases, leaving 7 bases of the junction unmatched. Germline CDR1 and CDR2: MDHEN and SYDVKM. The CDR3 spans 14 residues. CDR3 loop: CASRYPGQGNGYTF. Here the CDR3 DNA reads TGTGCCAGCAGGTATCCGGGACAGGGGAATGGCTACACCTTC.

The chain carries TRBV6-5 and TRBJ1-2; D not resolved. Germline values: CDR1 MNHEY, CDR2 SVGAGI. This CDR3 contains 15 residues. Trimming left V 5 bases short and J 0 bases short, with 13 bases between. The chain's CDR3 is CASSIAGYSNYGYTF. CDR3 DNA sequence: TGTGCCAGCAGTATCGCAGGATATTCTAACTATGGCTACACCTTC.

Here the CDR3 reads CAISEGRSNEKLFF. The CDR3 DNA is TGTGCCATCAGTGAAGGAAGGAGTAATGAAAAACTGTTTTTT. The V and J genes are TRBV10-3 and TRBJ1-4; D not certain. Germline-derived CDR1 and CDR2 are ENHRY and SYGVKD. The ends were cut back, 3 bases at V and 4 bases at J, with 9 bases in the middle. CDR3 size: 14 residues.

The chain uses TRBV29-1 and TRBJ1-1; D unresolved. From germline, CDR1 is SQVTM and CDR2 ANQGSEA. V gave up 8 bases and J gave up 1 base, with 11 bases separating them. This CDR3 region has 12 residues. The CDR3 bases are TGCAGCTCGGGTTCTTCGAACACTGAAGCTTTCTTT. As protein: CSSGSSNTEAFF. The full variable domain, rest sourced from reference TRBV29-1 and TRBJ1-1, is SAVISQKPSRDICQRGTSLTIQCQVDSQVTMMFWYRQQPGQSLTLIATANQGSEATYESGFVIDKFPISRPNLTFSTLTVSNMSPEDSSIYLCSSGSSNTEAFFGQGTRLTVV.

The V call is TRBV6-5, the J call TRBJ1-1, with D maybe TRBD1 (6 bases). CDR3 size: 11 residues. Between the trimmed V and J ends, which lost 5 bases and 6 bases, there was a span of 7 bases. The germline V gene has CDR1 MNHEY and CDR2 SVGAGI. CDR3 in DNA: TGTGCCAGCAGTGGGACATCTGAAGCTTTCTTT. As protein: CASSGTSEAFF.

This clone has just one count. The V gene is TRBV6-1, the J gene TRBJ1-2; D is uncertain. The V end lost 6 bases, the J end lost 1 base, and 6 bases lay between the germline ends. The germline V gene encodes CDR1 MNHNS and CDR2 SASEGT. The CDR3 is 12 amino acids. CDR3 nucleotides: TGTGCCAGCAGCACAAGTAACTATGGCTACACCTTC. Its protein product is CASSTSNYGYTF.

The genes are TRBV9 and TRBJ1-4; 7 bases line up with TRBD1. V gave up 1 base and J gave up 3 bases; unmatched junction bases: 3. This CDR3 has 15 amino acids. The V gene's germline CDR1 is SGDLS and CDR2 YYNGEE. The CDR3 nucleotides read TGTGCCAGCAGCGTAACCGGGACAGCTAATGAAAAACTGTTTTTT. Translation: CASSVTGTANEKLFF.

The chain carries TRBV4-3 and TRBJ2-4; maybe TRBD2 (5 bases). The germline V gene encodes CDR1 LGHNA and CDR2 YSLEER. CDR3 length: 15 residues. The V and J ends lost 4 bases and 6 bases respectively, with 16 bases between them. CDR3 loop: CASSRTGGLRNIQYF. The CDR3 DNA reads as TGCGCCAGCAGCCGAACGGGCGGACTTCGAAACATTCAGTACTTC.

The chain combines TRBV30 with TRBJ2-2; D is perhaps TRBD1 or TRBD2 (6 bases each). The CDR3 runs 14 residues. Trimming took 3 bases from V and 3 from J, leaving 11 bases between them. CDR1 and CDR2 (germline): GTSNPN, SVGIG (reference sequence). CDR3 nucleotide sequence: TGTGCCTGGAGCGGGGGACAACACACCGGGGAGCTGTTTTTT. Translation gives CAWSGGQHTGELFF.

The chain has TRBV5-1 and TRBJ2-1; no clear D gene. The CDR3 covers 11 residues. The V end lost 3 bases, the J end lost 6 bases, and 4 bases lay between the germline ends. From germline, CDR1 is SGHRS and CDR2 YFSETQ. The CDR3 loop is CASSSGNEQFF. The CDR3 nucleotides are TGCGCCAGCAGCTCTGGCAATGAGCAGTTCTTC.

The V call is TRBV11-2, the J call TRBJ2-7; 11 positions agree with TRBD2. J was trimmed by 2 bases and V by 7 bases; bases with no gene match: 13. Germline CDR1 is SGHAT and CDR2 is FQNNGV. The CDR3 loop spans 17 amino acids. CDR3 amino acids: CASTGSASGGPTYEQYF. The CDR3 region has the DNA TGTGCCAGCACCGGATCGGCTAGCGGGGGGCCGACCTACGAGCAGTACTTC.

V is TRBV6-1 and J is TRBJ1-4; no reliable D call. CDR1 is MNHNS, CDR2 SASEGT, per germline. This CDR3 spans 14 amino acids. Trimming removed 0 bases from V and 9 bases from J, with 11 bases in between. In DNA, the CDR3 is TGTGCCAGCAGTGAAGCCCGAGGCGGTCAAAAACTGTTTTTT. Its protein product is CASSEARGGQKLFF.

The J gene is TRBJ2-3, the V gene TRBV10-3; D is undetermined. Deletions cut 4 bases from V and 0 bases from J, with 8 bases between. The CDR3 has 14 residues. Germline CDR1 is ENHRY and CDR2 is SYGVKD. The CDR3, as DNA: TGTGCCATCAGTGGCCAGACTAGCACAGATACGCAGTATTTT. It is translated as CAISGQTSTDTQYF.

The chain recombines TRBV21-1 with TRBJ2-7; the DNA was not compared with TRBD1, the D call given in the table. TRBV21-1 is listed as a pseudogene. This CDR3 is built from 15 residues. The CDR3 here is CASSKTGRTPYEQYV. CDR3 DNA sequence: TGTGCCAGCAGCAAGACAGGGAGGACCCCCTACGAGCAGTACGTC.

V gene TRBV19 combines with J gene TRBJ2-1; 8 bases align to TRBD1. Germline CDR1 reads LNHDA; CDR2 reads SQIVND (reference sequence). With 5 bases clipped from V and 6 bases from J, the junction kept 6 bases outside the gene matches. The CDR3 consists of 14 residues. CDR3 nucleotide sequence: TGTGCCAGTAGTGGACAGGGTAGGGCCAATGAGCAGTTCTTC. Its translation: CASSGQGRANEQFF.

This clone was recorded once. The V and J genes are TRBV20-1 and TRBJ2-1, with D perhaps TRBD2 (5 bases). Germline loops: CDR1 DFQATT, CDR2 SNEGSKA (reference sequence). The CDR3 is 11 residues long. Trimming cost V 5 bases and J 8 bases, with 10 bases left between them. CDR3 DNA sequence: TGCAGTGCTGCAAAGAGGGATGAGCAGTTCTTC. Protein: CSAAKRDEQFF.

The chain joins TRBV5-6 to TRBJ1-2; 9 bases fit TRBD1. The CDR3 runs 14 residues. The germline gives CDR1 SGHDT, CDR2 YYEEEE. Losses at the gene ends were 4 bases for V and 7 bases for J; bases not matched to a gene: 8. The CDR3 bases are TGTGCCAGCAGCCGGGACAGGGAAGTTTTTGGCTACACCTTC. Translated, it gives CASSRDREVFGYTF.

This clone was observed a single time. The chain uses TRBV7-9 and TRBJ2-7; D is possibly TRBD1 or TRBD2 (5 bases each). Germline CDR1 SEHNR, CDR2 FQNEAQ (reference sequence). The CDR3 totals 16 residues. Trimming pared 2 bases from V and 0 bases from J, leaving 14 bases between. CDR3 in amino acids: CASSLKTGRDSYEQYF. CDR3 coding DNA: TGTGCCAGCAGCTTAAAAACGGGACGGGACTCCTACGAGCAGTACTTC.

This sequence joins TRBV29-1 and TRBJ2-1; no clear D. In germline, CDR1 is SQVTM, CDR2 ANQGSEA. The CDR3 sequence is 13 residues long. Trimming pared 4 bases from V and 8 bases from J, leaving 15 bases between. The CDR3 sequence: CSVGEAWSDEQFF. The CDR3 DNA reads TGCAGCGTTGGGGAAGCTTGGAGCGATGAGCAGTTCTTC.

The gene calls are TRBV7-3 and TRBJ1-5; TRBD1 might be the D (6 bases). The CDR3 has 13 residues. Germline V lookup: CDR1 SGHTA, CDR2 FQGTGA. Trimming removed 5 bases at V and 7 bases at J, with 12 bases between. The CDR3 here is CASSRDIGQPQHF. The CDR3 DNA follows: TGTGCCAGCAGCAGGGACATTGGGCAGCCCCAGCATTTT.

CDR3 nucleotides: TGTGCCAGCAGCTGGGACTCTAAAGCTTTCTTT. Amino acid sequence: CASSWDSKAFF. V usage is TRBV28 and J usage is TRBJ1-1; TRBD1 is a possible D gene (5 bases). The V gene lost 6 bases and the J gene lost 9 bases, with 11 bases spanning the gap. The CDR3 totals 11 residues. CDR1 is MDHEN, CDR2 SYDVKM, per germline. Full variable domain (remainder filled in from reference TRBV28 and TRBJ1-1): DVKVTQSSRYLVKRTGEKVFLECVQDMDHENMFWYRQDPGLGLRLIYFSYDVKMKEKGDIPEGYSVSREKKERFSLILESASTNQTSMYLCASSWDSKAFFGQGTRLTVV.

The chain has TRBV27 and TRBJ1-5; unclear D gene. Germline V gives CDR1 MNHEY, CDR2 SMNVEV (reference sequence). The CDR3 contains 13 residues. With 4 bases removed from V and 7 bases from J, the gap between germline ends came to 11 bases. Here the CDR3 DNA reads TGTGCCAGCAGTTCGATGCTGGGACAGCCCCAGCATTTT. Translation gives CASSSMLGQPQHF.

This chain uses TRBV7-2 with TRBJ1-6, with no clear D. V was cut by 6 bases and J by 6 bases, with 12 bases left in between. Germline V lookup: CDR1 SGHTA, CDR2 FQGNSA. CDR3 length: 14 amino acids. CDR3 DNA: TGTGCCAGCAGGGTCGCCCAAATTAATTCACCCCTCCACTTT. Translating it yields CASRVAQINSPLHF. The full variable domain, its missing parts supplied by reference TRBV7-2 and TRBJ1-6, is GAGVSQSPSNKVTEKGKDVELRCDPISGHTALYWYRQSLGQGLEFLIYFQGNSAPDKSGLPSDRFSAERTGGSVSTLTIQRTQQEDSAVYLCASRVAQINSPLHFGNGTRLTVT.